This passage covers 25 T cell receptor beta chains from one sample sequenced in a study of T cell responses to AZD1222 COVID-19 vaccine. Sequenced by immunoSEQ multiplex PCR; TCRdb stores in-frame clones only, minus some. The sample has fewer than 90,000 clones; approximately 90% are singletons. The sequences come from peripheral blood, collected on day 0 of AZD1222 vaccination. The receptors were gathered from an adult in good health.

The rearrangement joins TRBV2 to TRBJ2-7, with 7 nucleotides matching TRBD1. Germline V gene lookup returns CDR1 SNHLY and CDR2 FYNNEI. With V trimmed by 3 bases and J by 2 bases, 7 bases remained unmatched. The CDR3 has 15 amino acids. CDR3 sequence (DNA): TGTGCCAGCAGTGATGAGGACAGGTGGCCCTACGAGCAGTACTTC. Its translation is CASSDEDRWPYEQYF.

The J gene is TRBJ1-2, the V gene TRBV12-3 or TRBV12-4, with D uncertain. Trimming pared 6 bases from V and 5 bases from J, leaving 10 bases between. The CDR3 spans 12 residues. The CDR3 DNA reads TGTGCCAGCAGCCCGGGAGATTATGGCTACACCTTC. Amino acid sequence: CASSPGDYGYTF.

J is TRBJ1-1 and V is TRBV5-4; D perhaps matches TRBD1 (5 bases). Looked up from germline, CDR1 is SGHNT and CDR2 is YYREEE (reference sequence). V was trimmed by 2 bases and J by 4 bases, leaving 15 bases between them. The CDR3 contains 15 residues. This chain's CDR3 is CASSFGGKLGTEAFF. The DNA of the CDR3 is TGTGCCAGCAGCTTTGGGGGGAAGTTGGGCACTGAAGCTTTCTTT. Supplemented by reference TRBV5-4 and TRBJ1-1, the full variable domain reads ETGVTQSPTHLIKTRGQQVTLRCSSQSGHNTVSWYQQALGQGPQFIFQYYREEENGRGNFPPRFSGLQFPNYSSELNVNALELDDSALYLCASSFGGKLGTEAFFGQGTRLTVV.

The rearrangement uses TRBV7-3 and TRBJ2-6; 12 bases match TRBD1. V gave up 5 bases and J gave up 2 bases; unmatched junction bases: 7. Germline CDR1 and CDR2: SGHTA and FQGTGA. This CDR3 has 18 residues. As DNA, the CDR3 is TGTGCCAGCAGCACGCCGGGACAGGGGGCTGCTGGGGCCAACGTCCTGACTTTC. Translating gives CASSTPGQGAAGANVLTF.

This chain links TRBV27 with TRBJ2-7; D gene ambiguous. The CDR3 sequence is 12 residues long. Trimming shortened V by 1 base and J by 4 bases, and 5 bases separated the two germline ends. Looked up from germline, CDR1 is MNHEY and CDR2 is SMNVEV (reference sequence). CDR3 nucleotide sequence: TGTGCCAGCAGTTTATTCGGGTACGAGCAGTACTTC. Its translation is CASSLFGYEQYF.

This rearrangement joins TRBV3-1 (or the pseudogene TRBV3-2) to TRBJ2-1; possibly TRBD1 for D (5 bases). The CDR3 contains 15 residues. Germline values: CDR1 LGHDT, CDR2 YNNKEL (reference sequence). Trimming took 4 bases from V and 1 from J, leaving 11 bases between them. DNA for the CDR3: TGTGCCAGCAGCCCACAGGTTGGGTCCTACAATGAGCAGTTCTTC. It translates to CASSPQVGSYNEQFF.

This clone was detected only once. The V call is TRBV27, the J call TRBJ2-1, with 8 bases that match TRBD2. CDR1 MNHEY and CDR2 SMNVEV come from the germline V gene (reference sequence). The CDR3 is 17 amino acids. V was pared by 4 bases and J by 5 bases, with 13 bases of the junction left unmatched. As DNA, the CDR3 is TGTGCCAGCAGTTCCCCCCCAGCGGGAGTAGTAGACAATGAGCAGTTCTTC. The encoded protein is CASSSPPAGVVDNEQFF.

The V gene is TRBV7-2, the J gene TRBJ1-1, with 7 bases fitting TRBD1. Germline V lookup: CDR1 SGHTA, CDR2 FQGNSA. The CDR3 is made up of 14 amino acids. V trimming: 4 bases; J trimming: 4 bases; junction bases outside the gene matches: 6. In nucleotides, the CDR3 is TGTGCCAGCAGCTCCGTGACAGGGACCACTGAAGCTTTCTTT. Protein sequence: CASSSVTGTTEAFF.

The V call is TRBV6-6, the J call TRBJ1-2; 7 bases agree with TRBD1. This CDR3 has 14 residues. Trimming took 7 bases from V and 8 from J; bases not matched to a gene: 13. The germline V gene encodes CDR1 MNHNY and CDR2 SVGAGI (reference sequence). The CDR3 sequence is CASTPDRAIKGYTF. CDR3 DNA sequence: TGTGCCAGCACCCCTGACAGGGCGATAAAAGGCTACACCTTC.

The chain recombines TRBV29-1 with TRBJ2-1; 14 positions match TRBD2. The J segment lost 8 bases and the V segment lost 6 bases, leaving 12 bases of the junction unmatched. The germline V gene has CDR1 SQVTM and CDR2 ANQGSEA. The CDR3 is 16 amino acids. For the CDR3, the DNA is TGCAGCGTAACGACTAGCGGGAGGGCCAAGGGTTATGAGCAGTTCTTC. Amino acids: CSVTTSGRAKGYEQFF.

This clone was seen a single time. V usage is TRBV2 and J usage is TRBJ1-2; a possible D gene is TRBD1 (6 bases). The germline CDR1 and CDR2 sequences are SNHLY and FYNNEI. The ends were cut back, 3 bases at V and 1 base at J, with 12 bases in the middle. This CDR3 is built from 15 residues. The CDR3 spells CASSEAAGVNYGYTF. CDR3 nucleotide sequence: TGTGCCAGCAGTGAGGCTGCAGGGGTTAACTATGGCTACACCTTC.

The V gene is TRBV18, the J gene TRBJ2-5, with D hard to call. Trimming cost V 4 bases and J 3 bases, with 12 bases left between them. This CDR3 comprises 14 residues. Germline-derived CDR1 and CDR2 are KGHSH and LQKENI. The CDR3 DNA is TGTGCCAGCTCACGTCCCGGGTTGGAAGAGACCCAGTACTTC. It encodes CASSRPGLEETQYF.

The chain combines TRBV7-9 with TRBJ2-7; TRBD2 matches at 8 bases. CDR1 is SEHNR and CDR2 is FQNEAQ in the germline V gene (reference sequence). V lost 1 base to trimming and J lost 3 bases; unmatched junction nucleotides: 5. CDR3 length: 15 residues. The CDR3 reads CASSLDRTSIYEQYF. Written as DNA, the CDR3 is TGTGCCAGCAGCTTAGATCGGACTAGCATCTACGAGCAGTACTTC.

This rearrangement joins TRBV28 to TRBJ2-2; 13 nucleotides agree with TRBD2. The CDR3 has 17 residues. With 6 bases clipped from V and 7 bases from J, the junction kept 11 bases outside the gene matches. From germline, CDR1 is MDHEN and CDR2 SYDVKM. This chain's CDR3 is CASSAPGLAGAGGELFF. The CDR3 bases are TGTGCCAGCAGCGCTCCCGGACTAGCGGGAGCGGGCGGGGAGCTGTTTTTT.

This chain joins TRBV5-4 and TRBJ2-1, with 8 bases fitting TRBD2. Germline V CDR1 and CDR2: SGHNT, YYREEE (reference sequence). The CDR3 runs to 15 residues. J was trimmed by 1 base and V by 4 bases; bases with no gene match: 4. CDR3 DNA sequence: TGTGCCAGCAGCCTCGGGGGGGGTTCCTACAATGAGCAGTTCTTC. Translation gives CASSLGGGSYNEQFF.

The chain is built from TRBV7-3 and TRBJ2-1; D is possibly TRBD1 (6 bases). Between the trimmed V and J ends, which lost 2 bases and 7 bases, there was a span of 24 bases. The CDR3 length is 18 residues. Germline assignment: CDR1 SGHTA and CDR2 FQGTGA. CDR3 residues: CASSLVPNRAHPENEQFF. The CDR3 nucleotides read TGTGCCAGCAGCTTAGTACCTAACAGGGCCCACCCGGAGAATGAGCAGTTCTTC.

J is TRBJ2-1 and V is TRBV19; 7 positions match TRBD1. Germline-derived CDR1 and CDR2 are LNHDA and SQIVND (reference sequence). This CDR3 comprises 15 residues. Trimming took 9 bases from V and 4 from J; bases not matched to a gene: 12. CDR3 DNA sequence: TGTGCCAGCAGAGTACCGGGACAGAGGTACAATGAGCAGTTCTTC. Amino acids: CASRVPGQRYNEQFF.

The chain links TRBV19 to TRBJ2-6; 9 nucleotides align to TRBD1. Germline V CDR1 and CDR2: LNHDA, SQIVND (reference sequence). The CDR3 sequence is 16 residues long. Unmatched junction bases numbered 3, after V lost 6 bases and J lost 0 bases. CDR3 in DNA: TGTGCCAGTAGGAGACAGGGGGACTCTGGGGCCAACGTCCTGACTTTC. Its protein product is CASRRQGDSGANVLTF. Drawing the rest from reference TRBV19 and TRBJ2-6, the complete variable domain is DGGITQSPKYLFRKEGQNVTLSCEQNLNHDAMYWYRQDPGQGLRLIYYSQIVNDFQKGDIAEGYSVSREKKESFPLTVTSAQKNPTAFYLCASRRQGDSGANVLTFGAGSRLTVL.

The chain carries TRBV10-2 and TRBJ2-1; TRBD2 aligns across 7 bases. Losses at the gene ends were 7 bases for V and 7 bases for J; bases not matched to a gene: 7. The germline gives CDR1 WSHSY, CDR2 SAAADI. This CDR3 spans 13 amino acids. As DNA, the CDR3 is TGCGCCAGCATGGGGACTATCAGAAATGAGCAGTTCTTC. Translated, it gives CASMGTIRNEQFF.

The rearrangement uses TRBV7-2 and TRBJ1-2; no clear D. Trimming left V 5 bases short and J 4 bases short, with 17 bases between. CDR1 SGHTA and CDR2 FQGNSA come from the germline V gene. This CDR3 region has 15 residues. For the CDR3, the DNA is TGTGCCAGCAGCCTACCTAGGCCCCGCGGCTATGGCTACACCTTC. This translates into CASSLPRPRGYGYTF. Full variable domain (remainder filled in from reference TRBV7-2 and TRBJ1-2): GAGVSQSPSNKVTEKGKDVELRCDPISGHTALYWYRQSLGQGLEFLIYFQGNSAPDKSGLPSDRFSAERTGGSVSTLTIQRTQQEDSAVYLCASSLPRPRGYGYTFGSGTRLTVV.

The J gene is TRBJ1-2, the V gene TRBV2; no definite D call. Germline CDR1 SNHLY, CDR2 FYNNEI. The V end lost 6 bases, the J end lost 8 bases, and 13 bases lay between the germline ends. The CDR3 runs to 12 residues. Written as DNA, the CDR3 is TGTGCCAGCAGGGGGATAGGGTGGGGCTACACCTTC. Translating gives CASRGIGWGYTF.

This chain joins TRBV5-6 and TRBJ1-5, with D hard to call. V was cut by 2 bases and J by 4 bases, with 7 bases left in between. This CDR3 is built from 13 residues. Germline V gives CDR1 SGHDT, CDR2 YYEEEE. The DNA for the CDR3 is TGTGCCAGCAGCTTAGGGCCGAATCAGCCCCAGCATTTT. It translates to CASSLGPNQPQHF.

The chain links TRBV10-3 to TRBJ2-3; possibly TRBD1 or TRBD2 for D (5 bases each). In germline, CDR1 is ENHRY, CDR2 SYGVKD. Trimming stripped 2 bases from V and 11 bases from J, with 11 bases between. This CDR3 comprises 12 residues. For the CDR3, the DNA is TGTGCCATCAGTGAGGTGAGAGGGGAGCAGTATTTT. This translates into CAISEVRGEQYF.

The genes are TRBV12-3 or TRBV12-4 and TRBJ2-5; D remains unclear. V gave up 4 bases and J gave up 5 bases, with 11 bases separating them. The CDR3 is made up of 13 amino acids. The CDR3 sequence: CASSYAVLETQYF. CDR3 bases: TGTGCCAGCAGTTATGCAGTATTGGAGACCCAGTACTTC.

The gene calls are TRBV29-1 and TRBJ2-6, with TRBD2 as a possible D gene (6 bases). Germline V gene data show CDR1 as SQVTM and CDR2 as ANQGSEA. The V gene lost 7 bases and the J gene lost 0 bases, with 10 bases spanning the gap. CDR3 length: 14 amino acids. CDR3 region: CSGGEASGANVLTF. The CDR3 DNA reads as TGCAGCGGGGGGGAGGCCTCTGGGGCCAACGTCCTGACTTTC.